This TCR beta chain was sequenced during a study of cytomegalovirus exposure and HLA in healthy donors. Overall study findings and caveats: Across HLA loci, a later analysis found differing TCR association rates, with DRB1 most and HLA-C fewest. A later analysis linked a missense DCLRE1C variant to TCR beta V- and J-gene trimming.

The study ran its PCR with 60 Vbeta and 13 Jbeta primers. Measured with immunoSEQ multiplex PCR; TCRdb has only the in-frame clones, and not every one. This table has approximately 150,000 clones, roughly three quarters appearing once. Of note for this clone: Antigen unknown.

CDR3 size: 14 residues. Per the germline V gene, CDR1 is SNHLY and CDR2 is FYNNEI. Trimming removed 1 base at V and 9 bases at J, with 10 bases between. The receptor's source is a woman aged 35 to 49 in good health and CMV-seropositive. The sample was PBMCs. This rearrangement joins TRBV2 to TRBJ1-6; maybe TRBD1 (5 bases). CDR3 nucleotide sequence: TGTGCCAGCAGTGAAGGACAGCTCTTTTCACCCCTCCACTTT. It encodes CASSEGQLFSPLHF.